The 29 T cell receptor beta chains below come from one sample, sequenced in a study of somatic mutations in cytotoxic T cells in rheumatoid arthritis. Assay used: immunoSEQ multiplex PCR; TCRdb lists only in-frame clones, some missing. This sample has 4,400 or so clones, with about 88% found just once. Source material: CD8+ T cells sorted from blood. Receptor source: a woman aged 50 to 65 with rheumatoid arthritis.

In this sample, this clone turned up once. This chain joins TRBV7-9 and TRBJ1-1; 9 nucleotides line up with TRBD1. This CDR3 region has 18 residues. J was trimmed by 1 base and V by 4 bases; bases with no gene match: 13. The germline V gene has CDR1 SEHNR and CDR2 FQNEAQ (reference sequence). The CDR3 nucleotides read TGTGCCAGCAGCTCCCGCCTTAGGGGGACAGGGCCGAACACTGAAGCTTTCTTT. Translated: CASSSRLRGTGPNTEAFF.

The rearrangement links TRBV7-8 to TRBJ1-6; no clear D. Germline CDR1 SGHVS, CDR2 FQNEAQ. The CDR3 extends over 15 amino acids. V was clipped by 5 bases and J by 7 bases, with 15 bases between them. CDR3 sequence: CASSLPPRGNSPLHF. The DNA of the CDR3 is TGTGCCAGCAGCCTCCCACCGAGAGGGAATTCACCCCTCCACTTT.

The CDR3 protein is CARNAGQFYGYTF. CDR3 nucleotide sequence: TGTGCCAGGAACGCGGGACAGTTCTATGGCTACACCTTC. The chain links TRBV2 to TRBJ1-2, with 7 bases lining up with TRBD1. Germline values: CDR1 SNHLY, CDR2 FYNNEI. Trimming cost V 9 bases and J 4 bases; bases outside gene matches: 8. The CDR3 has 13 residues.

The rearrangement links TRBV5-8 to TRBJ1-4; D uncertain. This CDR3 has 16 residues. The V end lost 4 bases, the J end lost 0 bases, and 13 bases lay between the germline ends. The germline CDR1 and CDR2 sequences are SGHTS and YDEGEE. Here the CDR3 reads CASSLIWGATNEKLFF. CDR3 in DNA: TGTGCCAGCAGCCTGATTTGGGGAGCAACTAATGAAAAACTGTTTTTT.

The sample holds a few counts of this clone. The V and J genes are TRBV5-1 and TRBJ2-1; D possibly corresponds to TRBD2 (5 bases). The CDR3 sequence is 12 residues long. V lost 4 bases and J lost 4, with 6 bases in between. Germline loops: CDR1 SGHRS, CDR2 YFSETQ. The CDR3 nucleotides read TGCGCCAGCAGCGAGGGATACAATGAGCAGTTCTTC. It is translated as CASSEGYNEQFF.

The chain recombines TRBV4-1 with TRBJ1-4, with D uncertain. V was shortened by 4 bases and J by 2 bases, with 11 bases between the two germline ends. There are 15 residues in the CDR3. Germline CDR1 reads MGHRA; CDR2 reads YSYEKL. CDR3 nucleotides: TGCGCCAGCAGCCTAACACCGGGTACTAATGAAAAACTGTTTTTT. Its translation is CASSLTPGTNEKLFF.

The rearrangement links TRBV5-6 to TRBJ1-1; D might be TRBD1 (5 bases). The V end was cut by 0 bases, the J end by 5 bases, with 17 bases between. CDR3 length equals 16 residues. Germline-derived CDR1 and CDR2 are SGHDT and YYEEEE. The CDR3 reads CASSLGGEGPRTEAFF. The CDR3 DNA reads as TGTGCCAGCAGCTTGGGAGGGGAGGGACCGCGGACTGAAGCTTTCTTT.

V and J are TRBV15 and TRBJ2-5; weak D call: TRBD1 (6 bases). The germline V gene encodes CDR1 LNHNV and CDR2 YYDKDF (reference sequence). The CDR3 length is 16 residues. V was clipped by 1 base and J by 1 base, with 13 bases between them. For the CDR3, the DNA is TGTGCCACCAGCAGAGGGGCGCTGGGGGCCCAAGAGACCCAGTACTTC. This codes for CATSRGALGAQETQYF.

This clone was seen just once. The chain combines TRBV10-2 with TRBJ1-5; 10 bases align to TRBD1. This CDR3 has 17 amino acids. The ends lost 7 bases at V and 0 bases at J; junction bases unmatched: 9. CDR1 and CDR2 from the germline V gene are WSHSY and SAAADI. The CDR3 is CASTSGDRGYSNQPQHF. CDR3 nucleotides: TGCGCCAGCACGTCAGGGGACAGGGGATATAGCAATCAGCCCCAGCATTTT.

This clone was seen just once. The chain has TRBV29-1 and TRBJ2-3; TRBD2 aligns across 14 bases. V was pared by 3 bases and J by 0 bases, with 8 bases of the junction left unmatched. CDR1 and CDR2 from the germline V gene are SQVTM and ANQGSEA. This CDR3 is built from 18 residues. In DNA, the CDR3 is TGCAGCGTTGAGACCGGGACTAGCGGGGGTCTTAGCACAGATACGCAGTATTTT. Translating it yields CSVETGTSGGLSTDTQYF.

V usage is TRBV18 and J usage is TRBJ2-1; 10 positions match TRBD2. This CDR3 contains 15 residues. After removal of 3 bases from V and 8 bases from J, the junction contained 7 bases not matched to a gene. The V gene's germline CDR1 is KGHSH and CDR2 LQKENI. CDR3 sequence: CASSPTSGETDEQFF. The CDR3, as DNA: TGTGCCAGCTCACCTACTAGCGGGGAGACCGATGAGCAGTTCTTC.

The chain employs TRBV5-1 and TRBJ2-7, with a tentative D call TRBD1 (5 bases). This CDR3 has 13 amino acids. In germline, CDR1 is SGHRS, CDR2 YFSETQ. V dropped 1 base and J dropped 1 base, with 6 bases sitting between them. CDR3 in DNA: TGCGCCAGCAGCTTGCAGGGTTCCTACGAGCAGTACTTC. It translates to CASSLQGSYEQYF.

The CDR3 loop is CAWSDLRDMNTEAFF. CDR3 nucleotide sequence: TGTGCCTGGAGTGACCTCCGGGACATGAACACTGAAGCTTTCTTT. The chain is built from TRBV30 and TRBJ1-1, with D maybe TRBD1 (6 bases). The CDR3 length is 15 residues. Germline CDR1 is GTSNPN and CDR2 is SVGIG (reference sequence). Trimming took 1 base from V and 0 from J, leaving 12 bases between them.

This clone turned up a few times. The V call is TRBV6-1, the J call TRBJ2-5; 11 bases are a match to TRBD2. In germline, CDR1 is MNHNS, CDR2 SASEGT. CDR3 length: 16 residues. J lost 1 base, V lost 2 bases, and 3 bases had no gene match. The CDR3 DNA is TGTGCCAGCAGTGAACTAGCGGGGGGCCCCCAAGAGACCCAGTACTTC. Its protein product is CASSELAGGPQETQYF.

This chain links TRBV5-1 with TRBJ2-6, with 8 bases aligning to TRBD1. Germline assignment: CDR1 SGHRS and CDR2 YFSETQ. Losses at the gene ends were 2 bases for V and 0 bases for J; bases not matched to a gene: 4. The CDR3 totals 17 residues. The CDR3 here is CASSFWTGLSGANVLTF. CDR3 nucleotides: TGCGCCAGCAGCTTTTGGACAGGGCTCTCTGGGGCCAACGTCCTGACTTTC.

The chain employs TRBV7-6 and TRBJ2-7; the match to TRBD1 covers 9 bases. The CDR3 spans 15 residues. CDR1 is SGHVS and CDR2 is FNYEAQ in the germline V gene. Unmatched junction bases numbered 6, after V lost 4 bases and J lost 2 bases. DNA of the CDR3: TGTGCCAGCAGCTCCGGACAGGGGCGACCCTACGAGCAGTACTTC. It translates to CASSSGQGRPYEQYF.

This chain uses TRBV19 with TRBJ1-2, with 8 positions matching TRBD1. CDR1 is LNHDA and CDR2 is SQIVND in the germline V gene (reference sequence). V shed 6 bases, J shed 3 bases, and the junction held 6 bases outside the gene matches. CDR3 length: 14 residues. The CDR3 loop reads CASRETGVDYGYTF. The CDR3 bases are TGTGCCAGTAGGGAGACAGGGGTCGACTATGGCTACACCTTC.

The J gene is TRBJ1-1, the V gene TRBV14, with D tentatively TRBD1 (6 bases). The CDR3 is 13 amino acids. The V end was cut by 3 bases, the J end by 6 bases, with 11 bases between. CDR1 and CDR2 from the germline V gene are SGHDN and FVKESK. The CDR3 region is CASSQDSLSEAFF. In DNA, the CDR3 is TGTGCCAGCAGCCAGGACAGTTTATCTGAAGCTTTCTTT.

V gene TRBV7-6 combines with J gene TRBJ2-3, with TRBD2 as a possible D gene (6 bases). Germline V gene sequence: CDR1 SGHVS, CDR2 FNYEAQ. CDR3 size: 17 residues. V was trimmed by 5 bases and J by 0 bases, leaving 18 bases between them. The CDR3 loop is CASSDWDWGRSTDTQYF. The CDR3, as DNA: TGTGCCAGCAGCGACTGGGACTGGGGCCGTAGCACAGATACGCAGTATTTT. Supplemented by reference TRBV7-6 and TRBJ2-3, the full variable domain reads GAGVSQSPRYKVTKRGQDVALRCDPISGHVSLYWYRQALGQGPEFLTYFNYEAQQDKSGLPNDRFSAERPEGSISTLTIQRTEQRDSAMYRCASSDWDWGRSTDTQYFGPGTRLTVL.

The CDR3, as DNA: TGTGCCAGTAGTGCAGGACAGTACGAGCAGTACTTC. Protein sequence: CASSAGQYEQYF. The rearrangement joins TRBV19 to TRBJ2-7, with D perhaps matching TRBD1 (6 bases). V was pared by 5 bases and J by 4 bases, with 9 bases between. The length of the CDR3 is 12 residues. Germline-derived CDR1 and CDR2 are LNHDA and SQIVND (reference sequence). The full variable domain, rest sourced from reference TRBV19 and TRBJ2-7, is DGGITQSPKYLFRKEGQNVTLSCEQNLNHDAMYWYRQDPGQGLRLIYYSQIVNDFQKGDIAEGYSVSREKKESFPLTVTSAQKNPTAFYLCASSAGQYEQYFGPGTRLTVT.

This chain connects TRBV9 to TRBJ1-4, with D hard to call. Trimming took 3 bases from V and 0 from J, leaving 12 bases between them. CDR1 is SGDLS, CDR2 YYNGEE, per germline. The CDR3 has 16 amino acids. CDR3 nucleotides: TGTGCCAGCAGCGAGATAGCGGGGTCAACTAATGAAAAACTGTTTTTT. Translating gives CASSEIAGSTNEKLFF.

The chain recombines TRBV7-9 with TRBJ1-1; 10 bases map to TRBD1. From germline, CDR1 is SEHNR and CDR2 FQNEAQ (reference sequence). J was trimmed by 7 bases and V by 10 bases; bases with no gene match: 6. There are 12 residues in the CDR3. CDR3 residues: CATPGQGIEAFF. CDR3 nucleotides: TGTGCCACTCCGGGACAGGGGATTGAAGCTTTCTTT.

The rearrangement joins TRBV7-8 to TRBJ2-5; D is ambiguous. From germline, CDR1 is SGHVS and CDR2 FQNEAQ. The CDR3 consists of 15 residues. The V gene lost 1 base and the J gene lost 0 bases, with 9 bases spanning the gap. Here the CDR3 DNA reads TGTGCCAGCAGCTTAGAAGGCGGATACCAAGAGACCCAGTACTTC. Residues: CASSLEGGYQETQYF.

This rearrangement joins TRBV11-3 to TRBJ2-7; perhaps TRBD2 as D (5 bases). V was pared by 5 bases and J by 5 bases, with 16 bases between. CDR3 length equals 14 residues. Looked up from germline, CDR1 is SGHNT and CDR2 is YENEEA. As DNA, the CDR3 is TGTGCCAGCAGCGAAGGATCGGGGTCCCACGAGCAGTACTTC. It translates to CASSEGSGSHEQYF.

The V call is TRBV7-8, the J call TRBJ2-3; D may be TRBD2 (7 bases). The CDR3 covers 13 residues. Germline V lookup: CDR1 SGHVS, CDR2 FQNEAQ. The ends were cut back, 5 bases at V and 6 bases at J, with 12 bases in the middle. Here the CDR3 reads CASSLRGPDTQYF. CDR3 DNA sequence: TGTGCCAGCAGCCTGCGGGGGCCTGATACGCAGTATTTT. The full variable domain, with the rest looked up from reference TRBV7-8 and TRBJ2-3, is GAGVSQSPRYKVAKRGQDVALRCDPISGHVSLFWYQQALGQGPEFLTYFQNEAQLDKSGLPSDRFFAERPEGSVSTLKIQRTQQEDSAVYLCASSLRGPDTQYFGPGTRLTVL.

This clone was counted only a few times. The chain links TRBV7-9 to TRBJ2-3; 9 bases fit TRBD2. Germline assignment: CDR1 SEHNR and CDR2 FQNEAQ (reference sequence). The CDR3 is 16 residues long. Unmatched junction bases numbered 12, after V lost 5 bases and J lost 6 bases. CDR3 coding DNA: TGTGCCAGCAGCCCCACCTTGGGCGGGGGGGAGGATACGCAGTATTTT. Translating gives CASSPTLGGGEDTQYF.

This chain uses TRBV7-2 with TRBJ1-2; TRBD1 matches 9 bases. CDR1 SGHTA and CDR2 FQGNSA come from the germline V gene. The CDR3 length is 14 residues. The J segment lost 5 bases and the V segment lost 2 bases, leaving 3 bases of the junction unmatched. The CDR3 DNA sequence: TGTGCCAGCAGCTTATCCGGGACAGGGTATGGCTACACCTTC. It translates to CASSLSGTGYGYTF.

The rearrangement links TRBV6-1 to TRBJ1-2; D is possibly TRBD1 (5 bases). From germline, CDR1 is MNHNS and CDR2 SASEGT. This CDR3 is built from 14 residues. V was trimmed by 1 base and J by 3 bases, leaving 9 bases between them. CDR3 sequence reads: CASSEVPRDYGYTF. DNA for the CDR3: TGTGCCAGCAGTGAAGTCCCCAGGGACTATGGCTACACCTTC.

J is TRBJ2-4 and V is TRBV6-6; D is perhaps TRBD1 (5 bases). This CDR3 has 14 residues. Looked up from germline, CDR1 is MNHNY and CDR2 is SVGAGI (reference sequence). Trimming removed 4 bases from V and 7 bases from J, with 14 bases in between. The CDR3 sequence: CASSLRTDNNIQYF. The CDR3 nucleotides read TGTGCCAGCAGTTTGAGAACGGACAATAACATTCAGTACTTC.